The rows below give T cell receptor beta chains drawn from one sample of a study of T-cell memory formation after mild COVID-19. TCRdb recomputed calls from the 5' RACE reads with MiXCR, one row per CDR3 protein. The table has around 250,000 distinct CDR3 sequences, around 15% seen once. Sequencing was done on a sample of PBMCs or a T cell subset sorted from them (not recorded which). Receptor source: a man aged 18-30 years who had mild COVID-19 (a few samples of this study predate the infection). Cell type and time point are not known. CDR3s leave out the opening cysteine and the closing phenylalanine or tryptophan. Clone size appears in some rows only: once, few, many, or a class for an expanded clone.

CDR3aa: SVEGADRASYEQY
abundance: few
v_gene: TRBV29-1

CDR3aa: ASSVLFSYEQY
abundance: NA
v_gene: TRBV11-2

CDR3aa: ASRSEETQY
abundance: few
v_gene: TRBV6-5

CDR3aa: ASSQGYPIGLAGMETQY
abundance: NA
v_gene: TRBV4-1

CDR3aa: SASSSGSEAF
abundance: few
v_gene: TRBV20-1

CDR3aa: ASSPADRRELF
abundance: few
v_gene: TRBV19

CDR3aa: ASTPSGTPSSLLF
abundance: few
v_gene: TRBV5-1

CDR3aa: ASRGTPEKLF
abundance: NA
v_gene: TRBV6-5

CDR3aa: ATSDTGDTGELF
abundance: NA
v_gene: TRBV24-1

CDR3aa: ASSMGQGEQPQH
abundance: few
v_gene: TRBV19

CDR3aa: SAPSGGADGELF
abundance: few
v_gene: TRBV20-1

CDR3aa: ASNLDSLETQY
abundance: NA
v_gene: TRBV9

CDR3aa: ASSSNPGQGAGETQY
abundance: few
v_gene: TRBV7-6

CDR3aa: SALGSAGREQF
abundance: NA
v_gene: TRBV20-1

CDR3aa: SVLTTLQGGTEAF
abundance: few
v_gene: TRBV29-1

CDR3aa: ASSSQGWYEQF
abundance: NA
v_gene: TRBV11-3

CDR3aa: ASSKGKGLRDTQY
abundance: few
v_gene: TRBV21-1

CDR3aa: ASSLYGGRETQY
abundance: many
v_gene: TRBV5-1

CDR3aa: ASSVDQRGTDTQY
abundance: NA
v_gene: TRBV9

CDR3aa: ASSQPRVSRATEAF
abundance: few
v_gene: TRBV4-1

CDR3aa: SARGAGVSPGAI
abundance: NA
v_gene: TRBV20-1

CDR3aa: TSSQDISGANVLT
abundance: few
v_gene: TRBV27

CDR3aa: ASIPDRANTEAF
abundance: many
v_gene: TRBV5-1

CDR3aa: ASSPWVGAYEQY
abundance: NA
v_gene: TRBV7-8

CDR3aa: ASSYSQGGRYGYT
abundance: NA
v_gene: TRBV6-6

CDR3aa: ASSIVATNEKLF
abundance: few
v_gene: TRBV19